This T cell receptor beta chain was profiled in a study of shared clonotypes between healthy human individuals. General study findings and limits: What rarefaction showed was incomplete sorted-subset sequencing despite large depth.

Notes on this clone: Antigen specificity is unknown.

The material for each subset, its genomic DNA, was split evenly across several immunoSEQ plates. Authors' data handling: Filtering differed since immunoSEQ provided only junctions, with no quality scores. Only in-frame clones appear in the TCRdb table, and some are missing; sequencing was by immunoSEQ multiplex PCR. That table gives V, J and clone size, and the DNA gave D and trimming. There are 1,100,000 or so clones in the sample; about 84% occur only once, and 0.4% to 0.55% lies in the top ten. The junction had 3 bases not matched to a gene; V was cut back by 4 bases and J by 5 bases. The CDR3 has 13 residues. Germline CDR1 and CDR2: SGHRS and YFSETQ.

This chain links TRBV5-1 with TRBJ2-4, with TRBD1 matching 7 bases. The sequencing input was memory CD4+ T cells from PBMCs. Subset of the sample: CD45RA-negative fraction. The TCR was taken from a man between 18 and 35 years old in good health. Some clones in this sample may be carry-over from other donors' samples. This CDR3 reads CASSLQGENIQYF. CDR3 in DNA: TGCGCCAGCAGCCTCCAGGGGGAAAACATTCAGTACTTC.